This is a list of T cell receptor beta chains from one sample in a study of CD8 T cells in ankylosing spondylitis. In TCRdb, the 5' RACE reads were re-called with MiXCR into one record per CDR3 protein. The sample consists of roughly 170,000 distinct CDR3 sequences, 9.5% to 10% of them appearing once. Sequenced material: blood, either unsorted or a sorted T cell fraction (not recorded which). The receptors come from a female donor with ankylosing spondylitis or in good health (not recorded which). Each CDR3 is given without its conserved first and last residue. D genes are given only for firm matches.

V	J	D	length	CDR3
TRBV12-3/TRBV12-4	TRBJ2-1	-	11	ASLTSSYNEQF
TRBV6-5	TRBJ2-2	-	11	ASSYSNGGELF
TRBV29-1	TRBJ1-2	-	16	SVDIYDREAEKGGGYT
TRBV7-3	TRBJ2-3	-	11	ASSFFVGDTQY
TRBV27	TRBJ2-7	-	12	ASSTSGSAYEQY
TRBV6-1	TRBJ2-5	TRBD2	12	ASSLAGGKETQY
TRBV7-9	TRBJ2-7	-	9	ASSLRDEQY
TRBV6-2/TRBV6-3	TRBJ1-2	-	13	ASSPVADRGHGYT
TRBV9	TRBJ2-2	-	10	ASSFPGGELF
TRBV5-4	TRBJ2-7	-	9	ASKLGGEQY
TRBV20-1	TRBJ2-7	-	11	SARDHGVYEQY
TRBV21-1	TRBJ1-2	-	16	ASSTTPRQGPWDYGYT
TRBV4-1	TRBJ2-1	TRBD2	13	ASSQASGSYNEQF
TRBV20-1	TRBJ2-2	-	15	SASNPQGQRVAGELF
TRBV7-9	TRBJ1-2	TRBD1	13	ASSPSGQGMAGYT
TRBV3-1	TRBJ2-3	TRBD2	18	ASSQDLSSGSPGGTDTQY
TRBV9	TRBJ2-1	TRBD2	14	ASSVSGRTNYNEQF
TRBV6-2/TRBV6-3	TRBJ2-2	-	16	ASTDWSGPARNTGELF
TRBV27	TRBJ2-7	-	11	ASSKGGGYEQY
TRBV19	TRBJ2-1	-	12	ASTLAGSNNEQF
TRBV7-9	TRBJ1-1	TRBD1	11	ASRQGEKSEAF
TRBV7-8	TRBJ2-5	TRBD2	14	ASSLAGGRGQETQY
TRBV19	TRBJ1-5	-	12	ASTPKGVNQPQH
TRBV6-6	TRBJ1-5	-	9	ASSDSGAEH
TRBV15	TRBJ1-5	-	12	ATSRGMSNQPQH
TRBV7-2	TRBJ2-7	TRBD2	12	ASSFGLAGNEQY
TRBV6-2/TRBV6-3	TRBJ2-1	TRBD2	13	ASSYSGLASNEQF
TRBV29-1	TRBJ1-2	-	9	SVMDSYGYT
TRBV4-1	TRBJ2-1	-	13	ASSQDQGSYNEQF
TRBV6-1	TRBJ2-5	-	14	ASSASLAEREQTQY
TRBV20-1	TRBJ2-1	-	13	SARDMRSSYNEQF
TRBV4-3	TRBJ2-7	-	13	ASSQDLVGPYEQY
TRBV20-1	TRBJ2-7	TRBD1	16	SARSPTGAGGRSYEQY
TRBV12-3/TRBV12-4	TRBJ2-7	-	12	ASSLGAGYGEQY
TRBV6-1	TRBJ2-4	-	13	ASRQGIGIENIQY
TRBV21-1	TRBJ2-7	-	15	ASSKAQDRGPGYEQY
TRBV7-8	TRBJ2-2	-	14	ASSLAGTIATGELF
TRBV20-1	TRBJ1-2	-	12	SAREGSANYGYT
TRBV7-8	TRBJ2-7	-	12	ASCEDSLSYEQY
TRBV9	TRBJ2-5	-	11	ASSVDKRETQY
TRBV4-3	TRBJ2-6	-	17	ASSQVGLAFDSGANVLT